The 27 T cell receptor beta chains reported below all come from one sample, sequenced in a study of shared clonotypes between healthy human individuals. The data were produced by immunoSEQ multiplex PCR, yet TCRdb's version contains in-frame clones alone and is incomplete. The data show 950,000 to 1,100,000 clones, approximately 70% seen once. Material for sequencing was memory CD4+ T cells sorted from blood. Subset defined: CD45RA-negative fraction. The source of these receptors is a young man in good health.

Here the CDR3 reads CATSEAGYGYTF. CDR3 coding DNA: TGTGCCACCTCCGAAGCAGGCTATGGCTACACCTTC. The chain uses TRBV2 and TRBJ1-2, with D uncertain. This CDR3 has 12 residues. Germline loops: CDR1 SNHLY, CDR2 FYNNEI. V lost 10 bases to trimming and J lost 4 bases, with 13 bases between them.

The chain links TRBV7-9 to TRBJ2-1; 11 bases align to TRBD2. The V gene's germline CDR1 is SEHNR and CDR2 FQNEAQ (reference sequence). The CDR3 has 16 amino acids. The V and J ends lost 5 bases and 4 bases, in that order; junction bases with no gene match: 7. CDR3 loop: CASSTLTSGNYNEQFF. The CDR3 DNA reads as TGTGCCAGCAGCACGCTGACTAGCGGGAATTACAATGAGCAGTTCTTC.

This clone has at least ten counts. This sequence joins TRBV2 and TRBJ2-7; D is undetermined. The CDR3 totals 14 residues. From germline, CDR1 is SNHLY and CDR2 FYNNEI. The ends were cut back, 3 bases at V and 0 bases at J, with 9 bases in the middle. CDR3 DNA sequence: TGTGCCAGCAGTGACCCCTGGAGCTCCTACGAGCAGTACTTC. It encodes CASSDPWSSYEQYF.

The CDR3 protein is CASSYSASSYNSPLHF. DNA of the CDR3: TGTGCCAGCAGTTACTCGGCCAGCTCCTATAATTCACCCCTCCACTTT. The V and J genes are TRBV6-5 and TRBJ1-6, with unresolved D. V shed 0 bases and J shed 0 bases, with 6 bases lying between them. The CDR3 has 16 residues. Germline values: CDR1 MNHEY, CDR2 SVGAGI.

The chain recombines TRBV6-1 with TRBJ2-1, with 13 bases that match TRBD2. After removal of 4 bases from V and 0 bases from J, the junction contained 6 bases not matched to a gene. The CDR3 is made up of 18 amino acids. CDR1 is MNHNS and CDR2 is SASEGT in the germline V gene. The CDR3 DNA follows: TGTGCCAGCAGTGGACTAGCGGGGGGTCAAAGCTCCTACAATGAGCAGTTCTTC. Translated, it gives CASSGLAGGQSSYNEQFF.

J is TRBJ2-7 and V is TRBV6-5, with D possibly being TRBD1 or TRBD2 (5 bases each). Germline loops: CDR1 MNHEY, CDR2 SVGAGI. The germline V and J ends were trimmed by 4 bases and 3 bases, with 16 bases remaining between them. The CDR3 has 15 residues. CDR3 sequence (DNA): TGTGCCAGCAGTTTGTATGTGGGACCGGGCTACGAGCAGTACTTC. The encoded protein is CASSLYVGPGYEQYF.

This clone came up a few times. Other nucleotide sequences in the sample specify the same CDR3. V is TRBV19 and J is TRBJ1-1, with 7 bases lining up with TRBD1. V lost 4 bases to trimming and J lost 1 base; unmatched junction nucleotides: 6. The CDR3 is 15 residues long. Germline V CDR1 and CDR2: LNHDA, SQIVND (reference sequence). The CDR3 DNA is TGTGCCAGTAGTAAATCCGGGACAGCGAACACTGAAGCTTTCTTT. Protein: CASSKSGTANTEAFF.

The chain has TRBV10-3 and TRBJ2-7; weak D call: TRBD1 (6 bases). CDR3 length: 14 residues. The germline V gene encodes CDR1 ENHRY and CDR2 SYGVKD. The ends were cut back, 5 bases at V and 3 bases at J, with 14 bases in the middle. CDR3 coding DNA: TGTGCCATCAGTAATGACAGGACCCACTACGAGCAGTACTTC. Its protein product is CAISNDRTHYEQYF.

The CDR3 bases are TGTGCCAGCAGCCAACTAGCGGGAGCGACCGGGGAGCTGTTTTTT. Translating gives CASSQLAGATGELFF. The chain combines TRBV11-2 with TRBJ2-2, with TRBD2 matching 11 bases. V was clipped by 5 bases and J by 5 bases; unmatched bases: 4. This CDR3 is 15 amino acids long. The V gene's germline CDR1 is SGHAT and CDR2 FQNNGV.

The V gene is TRBV11-2, the J gene TRBJ2-1, with D hard to call. Per germline, CDR1 SGHAT and CDR2 FQNNGV. The CDR3 runs to 13 residues. V shed 5 bases and J shed 8 bases, with 13 bases lying between them. CDR3 amino acids: CASSPRKSYEQFF. The CDR3 bases are TGTGCCAGCAGCCCGCGGAAGAGCTATGAGCAGTTCTTC.

The J gene is TRBJ1-2, the V gene TRBV5-1; D ambiguous. The V gene lost 0 bases and the J gene lost 0 bases, with 9 bases spanning the gap. Germline V gives CDR1 SGHRS, CDR2 YFSETQ. This CDR3 is 15 amino acids long. The CDR3 sequence: CASSLAAPSNYGYTF. CDR3 DNA sequence: TGCGCCAGCAGCTTGGCAGCACCTTCTAACTATGGCTACACCTTC.

V gene TRBV18 combines with J gene TRBJ2-7, with 7 bases fitting TRBD1. V shed 6 bases and J 6 bases; nucleotides not matched to a gene: 5. Germline lookup yields CDR1 KGHSH and CDR2 LQKENI. The CDR3 sequence is 12 residues long. CDR3 in amino acids: CASSQQGSEQYF. CDR3 bases: TGTGCCAGCTCGCAACAGGGGTCCGAGCAGTACTTC.

This clone came up once. The chain carries TRBV11-3 and TRBJ2-5, with 14 bases matching TRBD2. This CDR3 has 16 residues. The V gene's germline CDR1 is SGHNT and CDR2 YENEEA. Trimming took 5 bases from V and 5 from J; bases not matched to a gene: 7. This CDR3 reads CASSQGLAGASETQYF. In nucleotides, the CDR3 is TGTGCCAGCAGCCAGGGACTAGCGGGAGCATCGGAGACCCAGTACTTC.

The chain joins TRBV4-3 to TRBJ2-1; D is unresolved. V dropped 5 bases and J dropped 4 bases, with 3 bases sitting between them. Germline lookup yields CDR1 LGHNA and CDR2 YSLEER. There are 11 residues in the CDR3. The CDR3 here is CASSSYNEQFF. Written as DNA, the CDR3 is TGCGCCAGCAGCTCATACAATGAGCAGTTCTTC.

The V and J genes are TRBV2 and TRBJ1-2; D gene uncertain. The V end was cut by 6 bases, the J end by 10 bases, with 15 bases between. The CDR3 loop spans 12 amino acids. Germline lookup yields CDR1 SNHLY and CDR2 FYNNEI. CDR3 loop: CASRTTGSDYTF. CDR3 bases: TGTGCCAGCAGAACGACGGGGAGCGACTACACCTTC. Using reference TRBV2 and TRBJ1-2 for the parts outside the CDR3, the full variable domain is EPEVTQTPSHQVTQMGQEVILRCVPISNHLYFYWYRQILGQKVEFLVSFYNNEISEKSEIFDDQFSVERPDGSNFTLKIRSTKLEDSAMYFCASRTTGSDYTFGSGTRLTVV.

The chain uses TRBV5-1 and TRBJ2-7; D tentatively reads TRBD1 or TRBD2 (6 bases each). The CDR3 has 13 residues. V lost 4 bases to trimming and J lost 6 bases, with 14 bases between them. Germline lookup yields CDR1 SGHRS and CDR2 YFSETQ. The DNA of the CDR3 is TGCGCCAGCAGCCCGGGGGCGGGTTCCGAGCAGTACTTC. It encodes CASSPGAGSEQYF.

CDR3 DNA sequence: TGCAGCGTTGCGGTTAGCGGGTGGAATGAGCAGTTCTTC. Its translation: CSVAVSGWNEQFF. The genes are TRBV29-1 and TRBJ2-1, with TRBD2 identical over 7 bases. The germline CDR1 and CDR2 sequences are SQVTM and ANQGSEA. The CDR3 contains 13 residues. Germline trimming cut 4 bases from V and 7 bases from J; bases unmatched to any gene: 7.

This clone was seen a handful of times. The chain joins TRBV7-2 to TRBJ2-5, with D perhaps TRBD1 (5 bases). The germline gives CDR1 SGHTA, CDR2 FQGNSA. The CDR3 spans 13 residues. Trimming shortened V by 5 bases and J by 1 base, and 8 bases separated the two germline ends. This CDR3 reads CASSRQIQETQYF. CDR3 DNA sequence: TGTGCCAGCAGCCGACAGATCCAAGAGACCCAGTACTTC.

V is TRBV5-4 and J is TRBJ2-2, with TRBD2 identical over 7 bases. The CDR3 covers 16 residues. J lost 1 base, V lost 3 bases, and 6 bases had no gene match. In germline, CDR1 is SGHNT, CDR2 YYREEE (reference sequence). The CDR3 is CASSSLADGNTGELFF. CDR3 bases: TGTGCCAGCAGCTCGCTAGCGGATGGGAACACCGGGGAGCTGTTTTTT.

This clone was observed a single time. The gene calls are TRBV2 and TRBJ2-5; D is perhaps TRBD1 (6 bases). Trimming shortened V by 4 bases and J by 5 bases, and 11 bases separated the two germline ends. Germline V gene sequence: CDR1 SNHLY, CDR2 FYNNEI. The CDR3 covers 13 residues. In DNA, the CDR3 is TGTGCCAGCAGTGGGTCAGGGGAGGAGACCCAGTACTTC. Translating gives CASSGSGEETQYF.

A remark on this clone: The sample contains more than one DNA sequence encoding this CDR3. CDR3 nucleotides: TGCGCCAGCAGCGGAGGGACTAGCGGTAGCACAGATACGCAGTATTTT. Translated, it gives CASSGGTSGSTDTQYF. The chain uses TRBV5-1 and TRBJ2-3; the match to TRBD2 covers 11 bases. In germline, CDR1 is SGHRS, CDR2 YFSETQ. Trimming removed 4 bases from V and 0 bases from J; junction bases left unmatched: 4. The CDR3 contains 16 residues.

The chain employs TRBV7-2 and TRBJ1-1; D not certain. Trimming stripped 3 bases from V and 1 base from J, with 6 bases between. The CDR3 length is 13 residues. CDR1 is SGHTA, CDR2 FQGNSA, per germline. In DNA form, the CDR3 reads TGTGCCAGCAGCTTCCCAGCGAACACTGAAGCTTTCTTT. Residues: CASSFPANTEAFF.

This clone occurred a few times. This chain joins TRBV7-3 and TRBJ2-7; D is unclear. Between the trimmed V and J ends, which lost 1 base and 0 bases, there was a span of 13 bases. From germline, CDR1 is SGHTA and CDR2 FQGTGA. The CDR3 runs 16 residues. CDR3 loop: CASSLSAGSYSYEQYF. The CDR3, as DNA: TGTGCCAGCAGCTTAAGTGCCGGGTCTTACTCCTACGAGCAGTACTTC.

The chain has TRBV12-5 and TRBJ2-3; tentative D call: TRBD2 (7 bases). The CDR3 covers 16 residues. V was shortened by 4 bases and J by 4 bases, with 18 bases between the two germline ends. Germline CDR1 and CDR2: LGHNT and FRNRAP. CDR3 sequence reads: CASGSPRGASADTQYF. The CDR3 region has the DNA TGTGCTAGTGGTTCGCCCCGGGGGGCGTCGGCAGATACGCAGTATTTT.

This chain connects TRBV5-1 to TRBJ2-6; a possible D gene is TRBD1 (7 bases). CDR1 and CDR2 (germline): SGHRS, YFSETQ. V lost 1 base and J lost 0, with 14 bases in between. There are 18 residues in the CDR3. The CDR3: CASSLLGQGGSGANVLTF. CDR3 nucleotides: TGCGCCAGCAGCTTGTTAGGCCAGGGGGGCTCTGGGGCCAACGTCCTGACTTTC.

This chain connects TRBV2 to TRBJ2-5; 8 bases fit TRBD2. Germline assignment: CDR1 SNHLY and CDR2 FYNNEI. The V segment lost 8 bases and the J segment 5 bases; nucleotides outside the gene matches: 13. This CDR3 contains 15 residues. The CDR3 spells CASEGQAGARETQYF. CDR3 coding DNA: TGTGCCAGCGAGGGGCAAGCGGGAGCGCGGGAGACCCAGTACTTC.

A word on this clone: Other DNA sequences of this sample code for an identical CDR3. V and J are TRBV10-1 and TRBJ2-5; D remains ambiguous. Trimming removed 0 bases at V and 2 bases at J, with 4 bases between. The CDR3 has 13 amino acids. The germline CDR1 and CDR2 sequences are WNHNN and SYGVQD (reference sequence). The CDR3: CASSESLQETQYF. The CDR3 DNA reads TGCGCCAGCAGTGAGTCCTTACAAGAGACCCAGTACTTC.